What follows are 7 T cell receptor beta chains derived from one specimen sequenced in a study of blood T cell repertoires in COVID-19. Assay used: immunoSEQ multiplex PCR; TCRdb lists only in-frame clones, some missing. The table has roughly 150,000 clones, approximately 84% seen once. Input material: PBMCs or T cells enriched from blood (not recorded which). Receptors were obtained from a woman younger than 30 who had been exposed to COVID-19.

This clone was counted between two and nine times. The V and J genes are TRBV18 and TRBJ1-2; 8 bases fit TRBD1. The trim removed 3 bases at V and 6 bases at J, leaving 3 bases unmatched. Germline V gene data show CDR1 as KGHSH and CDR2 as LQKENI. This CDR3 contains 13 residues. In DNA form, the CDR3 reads TGTGCCAGCTCACCCAGGGGGCAGGATGGCTACACCTTC. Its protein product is CASSPRGQDGYTF.

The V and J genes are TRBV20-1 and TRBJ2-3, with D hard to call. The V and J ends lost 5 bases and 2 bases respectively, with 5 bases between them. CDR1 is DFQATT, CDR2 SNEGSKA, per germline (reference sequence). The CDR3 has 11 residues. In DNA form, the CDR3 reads TGCAGTGCTTCATTCACAGATACGCAGTATTTT. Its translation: CSASFTDTQYF.

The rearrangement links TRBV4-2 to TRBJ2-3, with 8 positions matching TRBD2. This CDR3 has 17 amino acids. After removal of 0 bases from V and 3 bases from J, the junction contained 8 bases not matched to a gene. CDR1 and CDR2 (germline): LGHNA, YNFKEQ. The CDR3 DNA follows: TGTGCCAGCAGCCAAGATCGAGAGCGGGAGTTTACAGATACGCAGTATTTT. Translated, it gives CASSQDREREFTDTQYF.

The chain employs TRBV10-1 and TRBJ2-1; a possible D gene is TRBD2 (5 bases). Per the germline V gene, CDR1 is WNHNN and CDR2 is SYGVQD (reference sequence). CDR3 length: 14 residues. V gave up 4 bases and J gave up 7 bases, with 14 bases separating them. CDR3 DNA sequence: TGCGCCAGCAGTGCCCTAGGGAGATCGAATGAGCAGTTCTTC. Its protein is CASSALGRSNEQFF.

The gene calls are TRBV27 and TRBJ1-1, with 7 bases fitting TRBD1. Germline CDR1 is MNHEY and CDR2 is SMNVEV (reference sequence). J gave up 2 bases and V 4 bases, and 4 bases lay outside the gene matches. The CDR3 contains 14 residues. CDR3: CASSSGQKNTEAFF. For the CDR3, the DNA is TGTGCCAGCAGTTCGGGACAGAAAAACACTGAAGCTTTCTTT.

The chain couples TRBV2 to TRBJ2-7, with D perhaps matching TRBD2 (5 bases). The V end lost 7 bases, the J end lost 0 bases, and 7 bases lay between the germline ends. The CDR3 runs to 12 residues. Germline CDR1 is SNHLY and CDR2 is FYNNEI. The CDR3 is CASIRDSYEQYF. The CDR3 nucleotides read TGTGCCAGCATACGGGACTCCTACGAGCAGTACTTC.

CDR3 sequence (DNA): TGTGCCAGCAGTTTAATGACAGGGTACGAGCAGTACTTC. Amino acid sequence: CASSLMTGYEQYF. The chain links TRBV27 to TRBJ2-7; 7 bases line up with TRBD1. The ends lost 2 bases at V and 4 bases at J; junction bases unmatched: 2. Germline V gives CDR1 MNHEY, CDR2 SMNVEV (reference sequence). The CDR3 covers 13 residues.